These 13 T cell receptor beta chains were sequenced from one sample in a study of graft-versus-host responses after intestinal transplantation. Sequencing was performed with immunoSEQ multiplex PCR; in TCRdb, only in-frame clones are kept and a portion is missing. The sample yields roughly 81,000 clones, 82% seen once. These receptors have no identified antigens. Sequences were derived from unstimulated CD4+ T cells sorted from spleen or lymph node cells, sampled before intestinal transplant. The receptors originated from a human donor who received an intestinal transplant.

This clone was detected a few times. This chain uses TRBV5-8 with TRBJ2-5; TRBD2 is a possible D gene (5 bases). Trimming left V 4 bases short and J 3 bases short, with 16 bases between. The CDR3 length is 15 residues. Germline CDR1 and CDR2: SGHTS and YDEGEE. CDR3 loop: CASSRMRVGKETQYF. The CDR3 nucleotides read TGTGCCAGCAGCCGGATGAGGGTTGGGAAAGAGACCCAGTACTTC.

V and J are TRBV29-1 and TRBJ2-3, with 8 bases aligning to TRBD2. CDR3 length: 16 amino acids. Germline lookup yields CDR1 SQVTM and CDR2 ANQGSEA. With 1 base clipped from V and 1 base from J, the junction kept 7 bases outside the gene matches. The CDR3 reads CSVEGGARGGTDTQYF. The CDR3 DNA reads TGCAGCGTTGAAGGGGGCGCGCGGGGGGGCACAGATACGCAGTATTTT.

The chain links TRBV6-5 to TRBJ2-2; D possibly corresponds to TRBD1 (6 bases). With 7 bases removed from V and 6 bases from J, the gap between germline ends came to 12 bases. The CDR3 loop spans 13 amino acids. Germline lookup yields CDR1 MNHEY and CDR2 SVGAGI. CDR3 nucleotides: TGTGCCAGCAATCTACAGGGTGCCGGGGAGCTGTTTTTT. This encodes CASNLQGAGELFF.

The chain links TRBV5-4 to TRBJ1-2; 7 bases align to TRBD1. Trimming took 3 bases from V and 4 from J; bases not matched to a gene: 6. The CDR3 runs to 14 residues. Germline CDR1 SGHNT, CDR2 YYREEE (reference sequence). This CDR3 is CASSSATGLYGYTF. The DNA of the CDR3 is TGTGCCAGCAGCTCAGCGACAGGGCTCTATGGCTACACCTTC.

This clone was observed a single time. The CDR3 region has the DNA TGTGCCAGCAGCCCCCGGATAGCGGGAGATCACCGCGGTGAGCAGTTCTTC. It encodes CASSPRIAGDHRGEQFF. The V and J genes are TRBV9 and TRBJ2-1, with TRBD2 matching 9 bases. In germline, CDR1 is SGDLS, CDR2 YYNGEE. This CDR3 is 17 amino acids long. The trim removed 4 bases at V and 9 bases at J, leaving 17 bases unmatched.

This chain uses TRBV2 with TRBJ1-5; D unresolved. V lost 8 bases and J lost 0, with 11 bases in between. Per germline, CDR1 SNHLY and CDR2 FYNNEI. There are 14 residues in the CDR3. CDR3 sequence reads: CASSKRGSNQPQHF. CDR3 bases: TGTGCCAGCTCAAAACGGGGTAGCAATCAGCCCCAGCATTTT.

This clone appeared a few times. The genes are TRBV28 and TRBJ1-4, with TRBD1 matching over 11 bases. This CDR3 is built from 14 residues. Looked up from germline, CDR1 is MDHEN and CDR2 is SYDVKM. With 9 bases clipped from V and 7 bases from J, the junction kept 7 bases outside the gene matches. The CDR3 reads CASRTGGLGEKLFF. Here the CDR3 DNA reads TGTGCCAGTAGGACAGGGGGCTTGGGTGAAAAACTGTTTTTT.

The chain uses TRBV27 and TRBJ1-1; tentative D call: TRBD1 (5 bases). V lost 3 bases to trimming and J lost 10 bases, with 18 bases between them. Looked up from germline, CDR1 is MNHEY and CDR2 is SMNVEV (reference sequence). The CDR3 is made up of 14 amino acids. CDR3 coding DNA: TGTGCCAGCAGTTTCAGGACACCATCGGACGGAGCTTTCTTT. It translates to CASSFRTPSDGAFF.

The chain employs TRBV28 and TRBJ1-5; tentative D call: TRBD1 (6 bases). This CDR3 is built from 15 residues. Germline V gene lookup returns CDR1 MDHEN and CDR2 SYDVKM. Trimming stripped 2 bases from V and 4 bases from J, with 12 bases between. CDR3 loop: CASSLPLTGNQPQHF. Written as DNA, the CDR3 is TGTGCCAGCAGTTTACCCCTGACAGGTAATCAGCCCCAGCATTTT. The variable domain in full, completed from reference TRBV28 and TRBJ1-5, reads DVKVTQSSRYLVKRTGEKVFLECVQDMDHENMFWYRQDPGLGLRLIYFSYDVKMKEKGDIPEGYSVSREKKERFSLILESASTNQTSMYLCASSLPLTGNQPQHFGDGTRLSIL.

V gene TRBV5-1 combines with J gene TRBJ1-6, with D possibly TRBD1 on 6 matching bases. There are 15 residues in the CDR3. V was trimmed by 0 bases and J by 7 bases, leaving 11 bases between them. Germline V gene lookup returns CDR1 SGHRS and CDR2 YFSETQ. The chain's CDR3 is CASSLAAGENSPLHF. The CDR3 region has the DNA TGCGCCAGCAGCTTGGCCGCAGGGGAGAATTCACCCCTCCACTTT.

The V gene is TRBV30, the J gene TRBJ2-7, with TRBD1 matching 9 bases. V lost 0 bases and J lost 2; bases outside the gene matches: 8. This CDR3 region has 16 residues. Germline V gene data show CDR1 as GTSNPN and CDR2 as SVGIG (reference sequence). The CDR3 coding sequence is TGTGCCTGGAGTGTACTGGGGACAGGGCACACCTACGAGCAGTACTTC. Translating it yields CAWSVLGTGHTYEQYF.

The V call is TRBV14, the J call TRBJ2-1; maybe TRBD2 (6 bases). The CDR3 extends over 14 amino acids. Germline values: CDR1 SGHDN, CDR2 FVKESK. Between the trimmed V and J ends, which lost 4 bases and 6 bases, there was a span of 13 bases. In DNA, the CDR3 is TGTGCCAGCAGCCTCCGACTAGTCTCCAATGAGCAGTTCTTC. Translation gives CASSLRLVSNEQFF. The whole variable domain, filled in from reference TRBV14 and TRBJ2-1, reads EAGVTQFPSHSVIEKGQTVTLRCDPISGHDNLYWYRRVMGKEIKFLLHFVKESKQDESGMPNNRFLAERTGGTYSTLKVQPAELEDSGVYFCASSLRLVSNEQFFGPGTRLTVL.

Note on this clone: The junction departs from germline at one end; a sequencing error may be responsible. This sequence joins TRBV6-1 and TRBJ1-1, with D unresolved. From germline, CDR1 is MNHNS and CDR2 SASEGT. The CDR3 totals 11 residues. The DNA for the CDR3 is TGTGCCAGCAGCGAAGTTATCGAAGCTTTCTTT. Its translation is CASSEVIEAFF.